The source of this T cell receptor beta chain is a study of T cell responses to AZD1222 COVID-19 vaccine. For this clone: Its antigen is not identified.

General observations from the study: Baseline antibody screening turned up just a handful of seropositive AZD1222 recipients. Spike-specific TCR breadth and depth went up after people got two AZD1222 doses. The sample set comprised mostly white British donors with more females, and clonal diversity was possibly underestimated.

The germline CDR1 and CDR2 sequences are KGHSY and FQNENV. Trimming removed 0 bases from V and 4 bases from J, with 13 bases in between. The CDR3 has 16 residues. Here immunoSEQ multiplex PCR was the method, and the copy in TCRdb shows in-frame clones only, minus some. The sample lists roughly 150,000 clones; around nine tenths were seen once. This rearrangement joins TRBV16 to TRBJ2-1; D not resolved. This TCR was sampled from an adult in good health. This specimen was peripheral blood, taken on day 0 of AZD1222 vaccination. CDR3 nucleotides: TGTGCCAGCAGCCAATCGGGCGGTGACCGGTACAATGAGCAGTTCTTC. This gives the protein CASSQSGGDRYNEQFF.